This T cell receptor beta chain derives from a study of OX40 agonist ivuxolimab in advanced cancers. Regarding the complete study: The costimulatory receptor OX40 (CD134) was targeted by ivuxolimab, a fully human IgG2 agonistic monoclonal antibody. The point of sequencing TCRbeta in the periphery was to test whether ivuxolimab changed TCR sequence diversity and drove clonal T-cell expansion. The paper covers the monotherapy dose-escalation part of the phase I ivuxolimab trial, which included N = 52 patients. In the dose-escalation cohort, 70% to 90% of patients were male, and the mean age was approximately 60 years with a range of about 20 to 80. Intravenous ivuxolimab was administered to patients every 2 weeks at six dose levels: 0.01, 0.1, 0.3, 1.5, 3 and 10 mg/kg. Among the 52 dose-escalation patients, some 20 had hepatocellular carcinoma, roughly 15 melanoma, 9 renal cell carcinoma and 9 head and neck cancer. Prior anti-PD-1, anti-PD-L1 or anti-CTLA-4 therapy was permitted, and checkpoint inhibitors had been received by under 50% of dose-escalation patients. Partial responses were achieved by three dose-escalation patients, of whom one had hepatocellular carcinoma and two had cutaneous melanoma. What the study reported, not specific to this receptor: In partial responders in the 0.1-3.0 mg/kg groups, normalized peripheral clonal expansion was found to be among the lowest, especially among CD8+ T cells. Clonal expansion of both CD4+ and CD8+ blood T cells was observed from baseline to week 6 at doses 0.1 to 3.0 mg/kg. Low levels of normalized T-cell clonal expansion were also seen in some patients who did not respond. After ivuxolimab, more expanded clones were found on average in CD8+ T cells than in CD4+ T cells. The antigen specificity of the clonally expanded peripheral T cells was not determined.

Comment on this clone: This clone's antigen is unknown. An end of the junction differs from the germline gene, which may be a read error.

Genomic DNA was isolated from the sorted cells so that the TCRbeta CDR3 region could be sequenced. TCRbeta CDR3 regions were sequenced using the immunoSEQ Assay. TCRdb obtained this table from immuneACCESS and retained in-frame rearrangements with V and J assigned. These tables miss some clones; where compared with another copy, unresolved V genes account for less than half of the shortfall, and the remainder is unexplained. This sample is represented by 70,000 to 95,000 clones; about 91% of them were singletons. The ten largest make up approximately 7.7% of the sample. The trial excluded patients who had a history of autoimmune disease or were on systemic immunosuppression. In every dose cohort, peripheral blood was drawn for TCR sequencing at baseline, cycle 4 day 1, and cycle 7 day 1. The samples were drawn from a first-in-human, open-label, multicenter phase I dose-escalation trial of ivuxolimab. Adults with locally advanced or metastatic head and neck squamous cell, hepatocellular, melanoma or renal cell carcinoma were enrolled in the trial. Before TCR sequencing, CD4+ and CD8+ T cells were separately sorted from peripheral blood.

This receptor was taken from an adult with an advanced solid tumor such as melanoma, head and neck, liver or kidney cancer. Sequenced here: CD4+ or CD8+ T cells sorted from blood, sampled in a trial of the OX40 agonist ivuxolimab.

The sequenced DNA is TGTGCCAGCAGTCGCGACAGGGGCAACCAGCCCCAGCATTTT. This encodes CASSRDRGNQPQHF. Here the chain combines TRBV7-2 and TRBJ1-5; 8 central bases correspond to TRBD1. The germline V gene sets CDR1 to SGHTA and CDR2 to FQGNSA. The CDR3 starts with the cysteine, ends with the phenylalanine, and has 14 residues. The read is trimmed to its CDR3 DNA, 42 bases read in frame from base 1.